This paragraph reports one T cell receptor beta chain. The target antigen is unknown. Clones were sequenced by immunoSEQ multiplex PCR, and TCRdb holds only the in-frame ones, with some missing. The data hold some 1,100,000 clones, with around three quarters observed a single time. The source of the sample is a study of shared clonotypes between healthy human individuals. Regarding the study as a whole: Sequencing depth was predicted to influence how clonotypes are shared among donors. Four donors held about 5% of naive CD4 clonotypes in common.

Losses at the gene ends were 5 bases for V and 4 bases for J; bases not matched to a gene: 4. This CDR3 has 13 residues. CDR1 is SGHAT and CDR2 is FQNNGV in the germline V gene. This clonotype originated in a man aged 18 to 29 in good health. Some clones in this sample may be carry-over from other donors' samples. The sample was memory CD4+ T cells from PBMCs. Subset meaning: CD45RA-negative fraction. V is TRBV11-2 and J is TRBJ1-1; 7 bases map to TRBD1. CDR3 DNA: TGTGCCAGCAGCCCCGACAGGGCCACTGAAGCTTTCTTT. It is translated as CASSPDRATEAFF.